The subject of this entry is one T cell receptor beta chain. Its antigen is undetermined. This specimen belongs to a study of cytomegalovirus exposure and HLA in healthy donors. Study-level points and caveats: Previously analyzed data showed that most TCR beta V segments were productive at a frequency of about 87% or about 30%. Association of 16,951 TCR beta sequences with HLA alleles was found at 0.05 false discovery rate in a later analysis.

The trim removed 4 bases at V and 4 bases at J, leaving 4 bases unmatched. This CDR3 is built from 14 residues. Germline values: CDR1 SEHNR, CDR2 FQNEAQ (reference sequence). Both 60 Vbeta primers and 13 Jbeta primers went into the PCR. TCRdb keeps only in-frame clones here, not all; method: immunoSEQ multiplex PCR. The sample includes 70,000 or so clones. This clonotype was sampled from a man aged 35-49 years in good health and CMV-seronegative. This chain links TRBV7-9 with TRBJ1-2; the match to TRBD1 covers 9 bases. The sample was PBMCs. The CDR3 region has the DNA TGTGCCAGCAGCTCGCAGACAGGGGGCTATGGCTACACCTTC. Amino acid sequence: CASSSQTGGYGYTF.